Shown below are 22 T cell receptor beta chains from a single sample sequenced in a study of T cell responses to AZD1222 COVID-19 vaccine. Assay used: immunoSEQ multiplex PCR; TCRdb lists only in-frame clones, some missing. Here the sample spans about 94,000 clones, around nine tenths being singletons. This sample comprised peripheral blood, obtained on day 0 of AZD1222 vaccination. The receptors derive from an adult in good health.

V is TRBV2 and J is TRBJ1-2; D gene uncertain. V lost 2 bases and J 5 bases, leaving 6 bases between the germline ends. Looked up from germline, CDR1 is SNHLY and CDR2 is FYNNEI. CDR3 size: 12 residues. CDR3 loop: CASSERHYGYTF. The CDR3 nucleotides read TGTGCCAGCAGTGAACGGCATTATGGCTACACCTTC.

The chain joins TRBV5-4 to TRBJ1-1; no firm D call. V was pared by 2 bases and J by 8 bases, with 10 bases between. The CDR3 has 12 amino acids. Germline CDR1 SGHNT, CDR2 YYREEE (reference sequence). The CDR3 here is CASSFPGREAFF. CDR3 bases: TGTGCCAGCAGCTTTCCAGGACGGGAAGCTTTCTTT.

The chain links TRBV10-1 to TRBJ2-1, with 10 nucleotides matching TRBD2. The CDR3 sequence is 15 residues long. Trimming at V came to 7 bases and at J to 9 bases, leaving 12 bases not matched to a gene. Germline CDR1 WNHNN, CDR2 SYGVQD (reference sequence). The chain's CDR3 is CASKSVAGGRGEQFF. Written as DNA, the CDR3 is TGCGCCAGCAAAAGCGTAGCGGGGGGACGGGGTGAGCAGTTCTTC.

This chain joins TRBV3-1 (or the pseudogene TRBV3-2) and TRBJ1-4; TRBD1 agrees at 9 bases. CDR3 length: 16 residues. Germline trimming cut 0 bases from V and 6 bases from J; bases unmatched to any gene: 5. Germline CDR1 and CDR2: LGHDT and YNNKEL (reference sequence). For the CDR3, the DNA is TGTGCCAGCAGCCAAGACTTCGGACAGGGGTATGAAAAACTGTTTTTT. This encodes CASSQDFGQGYEKLFF.

V is TRBV5-1 and J is TRBJ2-3, with TRBD2 identical over 7 bases. CDR3 size: 17 residues. Looked up from germline, CDR1 is SGHRS and CDR2 is YFSETQ. The V and J ends lost 0 bases and 6 bases, in that order; junction bases with no gene match: 13. CDR3 amino acids: CASSLGEAPGGSDTQYF. The CDR3, as DNA: TGCGCCAGCAGCTTGGGCGAAGCACCGGGGGGATCGGATACGCAGTATTTT.

The chain combines TRBV7-8 with TRBJ1-1; tentatively, D is TRBD1 (5 bases). The germline gives CDR1 SGHVS, CDR2 FQNEAQ. The CDR3 spans 13 residues. V was pared by 3 bases and J by 3 bases, with 8 bases between. Written as DNA, the CDR3 is TGTGCCAGCAGCTTGGGGGACTACACTGAAGCTTTCTTT. Translation gives CASSLGDYTEAFF. Combining the CDR3 with reference TRBV7-8 and TRBJ1-1 gives the whole variable domain GAGVSQSPRYKVAKRGQDVALRCDPISGHVSLFWYQQALGQGPEFLTYFQNEAQLDKSGLPSDRFFAERPEGSVSTLKIQRTQQEDSAVYLCASSLGDYTEAFFGQGTRLTVV.

This clone turned up a few times. The chain has TRBV28 and TRBJ1-1; a possible D gene is TRBD1 (6 bases). Germline V gene sequence: CDR1 MDHEN, CDR2 SYDVKM. V shed 5 bases and J shed 5 bases, with 18 bases lying between them. This CDR3 is built from 15 residues. The CDR3 DNA sequence: TGTGCCAGCAGTCCCCCCGGGGGGGGGCAAACTGAAGCTTTCTTT. It is translated as CASSPPGGGQTEAFF.

The V gene is TRBV7-2, the J gene TRBJ1-1; unclear D gene. CDR1 and CDR2 (germline): SGHTA, FQGNSA. Trimming took 4 bases from V and 2 from J, leaving 14 bases between them. The CDR3 extends over 15 amino acids. The CDR3 is CASSYPPTGNTEAFF. CDR3 in DNA: TGTGCCAGCAGCTACCCCCCGACGGGAAACACTGAAGCTTTCTTT.

CDR3 nucleotides: TGTGCCAGCAGTAACGTAGTGGGGATCGGTAATTCACCCCTCCACTTT. Amino acid sequence: CASSNVVGIGNSPLHF. The V gene is TRBV6-2 or TRBV6-3, the J gene TRBJ1-6; D is undetermined. The germline V and J ends were trimmed by 5 bases and 6 bases, with 17 bases remaining between them. CDR3 length: 16 amino acids. Germline V gene lookup returns CDR1 MNHEY and CDR2 SVGEGT.

This clone was seen just once. The CDR3 here is CASSEGGIGYTF. In DNA, the CDR3 is TGTGCCAGCAGTGAAGGGGGGATCGGCTACACCTTC. V usage is TRBV12-3 or TRBV12-4 and J usage is TRBJ1-2; D possibly corresponds to TRBD1 (6 bases). The CDR3 is 12 residues long. V was clipped by 5 bases and J by 8 bases, with 12 bases between them.

There are a few counts of this clone. V and J are TRBV9 and TRBJ2-1, with D possibly TRBD1 on 6 matching bases. CDR1 is SGDLS and CDR2 is YYNGEE in the germline V gene. V was trimmed by 2 bases and J by 7 bases, leaving 7 bases between them. This CDR3 is 12 amino acids long. The CDR3 nucleotides read TGTGCCAGCAGCGTCCAGGGGAATGAGCAGTTCTTC. Translating gives CASSVQGNEQFF.

The V call is TRBV6-2 or TRBV6-3, the J call TRBJ1-4, with D possibly TRBD1 on 5 matching bases. The CDR3 covers 17 residues. Trimming took off 2 bases at V and 0 bases at J, with 13 bases between the two ends. Germline V gene sequence: CDR1 MNHEY, CDR2 SVGEGT. The CDR3 loop is CASSYPGDAATNEKLFF. In DNA form, the CDR3 reads TGTGCCAGCAGTTACCCGGGGGACGCGGCAACTAATGAAAAACTGTTTTTT.

The chain carries TRBV5-1 and TRBJ2-7; 9 nucleotides agree with TRBD2. The CDR3 totals 13 residues. Germline V gives CDR1 SGHRS, CDR2 YFSETQ. V was pared by 4 bases and J by 2 bases, with 1 base of the junction left unmatched. The CDR3 spells CASSVAGAYEQYF. Here the CDR3 DNA reads TGCGCCAGCAGCGTAGCGGGGGCCTACGAGCAGTACTTC.

The gene calls are TRBV11-3 and TRBJ2-1; 7 positions match TRBD2. The CDR3 extends over 15 amino acids. The V gene's germline CDR1 is SGHNT and CDR2 YENEEA. Unmatched junction bases numbered 3, after V lost 2 bases and J lost 2 bases. CDR3 nucleotides: TGTGCCAGCAGCTTATTGGCGGGGGCCTACAATGAGCAGTTCTTC. Translated, it gives CASSLLAGAYNEQFF.

The genes are TRBV7-2 and TRBJ1-6; D gene uncertain. The V gene's germline CDR1 is SGHTA and CDR2 FQGNSA. V was trimmed by 4 bases and J by 3 bases, leaving 10 bases between them. The CDR3 length is 15 residues. The DNA of the CDR3 is TGTGCCAGCAGCTCCCGACGGTACTATAATTCACCCCTCCACTTT. Translating gives CASSSRRYYNSPLHF. The full variable domain, completed using reference TRBV7-2 and TRBJ1-6, is GAGVSQSPSNKVTEKGKDVELRCDPISGHTALYWYRQSLGQGLEFLIYFQGNSAPDKSGLPSDRFSAERTGGSVSTLTIQRTQQEDSAVYLCASSSRRYYNSPLHFGNGTRLTVT.

The V gene is TRBV7-2, the J gene TRBJ1-1; weak D call: TRBD1 (6 bases). This CDR3 spans 14 amino acids. V was trimmed by 5 bases and J by 1 base, leaving 11 bases between them. Per the germline V gene, CDR1 is SGHTA and CDR2 is FQGNSA. CDR3 loop: CASSVRTANTEAFF. The CDR3 DNA reads TGTGCCAGCAGCGTGAGGACAGCGAACACTGAAGCTTTCTTT.

The J gene is TRBJ1-5, the V gene TRBV2; 7 bases line up with TRBD1. The germline V gene has CDR1 SNHLY and CDR2 FYNNEI. V lost 6 bases to trimming and J lost 5 bases; unmatched junction nucleotides: 7. The CDR3 loop spans 14 amino acids. The CDR3 reads CASRTDRTDQPQHF. CDR3 DNA sequence: TGTGCCAGCAGAACGGACAGGACGGATCAGCCCCAGCATTTT.

J is TRBJ1-2 and V is TRBV19; TRBD1 agrees at 8 bases. V gave up 3 bases and J gave up 8 bases; unmatched junction bases: 8. The CDR3 sequence is 14 residues long. Germline V gene lookup returns CDR1 LNHDA and CDR2 SQIVND (reference sequence). This CDR3 is CASSIDRGLLGYTF. The CDR3 nucleotides read TGTGCCAGTAGTATCGACAGGGGCTTATTGGGCTACACCTTC.

The chain recombines TRBV21-1 with TRBJ2-7; the table's D call, TRBD1, has no DNA check behind it. TRBV21-1 is flagged as a pseudogene. The CDR3 runs 11 residues. CDR3 bases: TGTGCCAGCAGTACAAGCTACGAGCAGTACTTC. Translated: CASSTSYEQYF.

The CDR3, as DNA: TGTGCCAGCAGCTTGGCCAAAGGGGCGGCTGAAGCTTTCTTT. Its translation: CASSLAKGAAEAFF. The genes are TRBV5-4 and TRBJ1-1; D may be TRBD1 (5 bases). The germline V and J ends were trimmed by 0 bases and 6 bases, with 12 bases remaining between them. Germline V gene sequence: CDR1 SGHNT, CDR2 YYREEE (reference sequence). The CDR3 is made up of 14 amino acids.

The V call is TRBV10-3, the J call TRBJ2-7; D is perhaps TRBD1 (6 bases). CDR3 length equals 14 residues. The germline V gene has CDR1 ENHRY and CDR2 SYGVKD. The V and J ends lost 6 bases and 2 bases respectively, with 14 bases between them. CDR3 DNA: TGTGCCATCAGGGGGACAAGGGCTCCCTACGAGCAGTACTTC. This translates into CAIRGTRAPYEQYF.

V usage is TRBV5-4 and J usage is TRBJ1-1, with 9 bases lining up with TRBD1. The ends lost 5 bases at V and 4 bases at J; junction bases unmatched: 6. The V gene's germline CDR1 is SGHNT and CDR2 YYREEE (reference sequence). The CDR3 runs 14 residues. DNA of the CDR3: TGTGCCAGCAGAAACCGACAGGGGGGCACTGAAGCTTTCTTT. Translated, it gives CASRNRQGGTEAFF. Full variable domain (outside the CDR3, taken from reference TRBV5-4 and TRBJ1-1): ETGVTQSPTHLIKTRGQQVTLRCSSQSGHNTVSWYQQALGQGPQFIFQYYREEENGRGNFPPRFSGLQFPNYSSELNVNALELDDSALYLCASRNRQGGTEAFFGQGTRLTVV.